Sequencing of this T cell receptor (beta chain) was carried out in a study of immune characterization of retroperitoneal liposarcoma. TCRdb re-analysed the PCR reads in MiXCR, keeping a single row per CDR3 protein. The sample contains around 6,100 distinct CDR3 sequences, less than 30% of which appear only once. Sequencing used tumor tissue. The clonotype originates from a female donor with retroperitoneal liposarcoma.

The CDR3: CASRTEETQYF. CDR3 DNA: TGTGCCAGCAGGACAGAAGAGACCCAGTACTTC. The rearrangement joins TRBV6-1 to TRBJ2-3; D might be TRBD1 (5 bases). The DNA end lines up better with TRBJ2-5; the J call may be wrong. The CDR3 loop spans 11 amino acids. From germline, CDR1 is MNHNS and CDR2 SASEGT.